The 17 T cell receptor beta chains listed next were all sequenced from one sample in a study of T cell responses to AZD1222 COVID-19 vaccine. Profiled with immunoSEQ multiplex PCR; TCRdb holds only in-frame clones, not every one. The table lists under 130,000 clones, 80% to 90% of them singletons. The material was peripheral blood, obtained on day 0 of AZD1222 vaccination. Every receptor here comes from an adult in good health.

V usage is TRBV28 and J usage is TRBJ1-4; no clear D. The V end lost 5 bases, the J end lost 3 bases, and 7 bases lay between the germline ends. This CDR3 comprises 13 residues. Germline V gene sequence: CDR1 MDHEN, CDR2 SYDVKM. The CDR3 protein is CASSSHSNEKLFF. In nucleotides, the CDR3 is TGTGCCAGCAGTAGTCACTCTAATGAAAAACTGTTTTTT.

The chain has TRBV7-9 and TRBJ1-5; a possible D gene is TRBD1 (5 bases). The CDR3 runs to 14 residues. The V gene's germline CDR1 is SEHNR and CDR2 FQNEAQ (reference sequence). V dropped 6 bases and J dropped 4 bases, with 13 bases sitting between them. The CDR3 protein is CASRGSGQNQPQHF. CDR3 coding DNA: TGTGCCAGCAGGGGTTCTGGACAAAATCAGCCCCAGCATTTT.

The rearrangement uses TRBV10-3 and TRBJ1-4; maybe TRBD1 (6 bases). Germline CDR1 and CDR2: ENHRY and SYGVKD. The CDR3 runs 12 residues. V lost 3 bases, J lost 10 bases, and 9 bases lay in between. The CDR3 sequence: CAISDTGRKLFF. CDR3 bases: TGTGCCATCAGTGATACAGGGCGAAAACTGTTTTTT.

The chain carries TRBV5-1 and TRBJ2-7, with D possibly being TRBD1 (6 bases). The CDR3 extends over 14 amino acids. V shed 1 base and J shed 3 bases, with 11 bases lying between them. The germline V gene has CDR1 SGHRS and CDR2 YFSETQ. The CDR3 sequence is CASSLQGSLYEQYF. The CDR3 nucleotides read TGCGCCAGCAGCTTGCAGGGGTCCCTCTACGAGCAGTACTTC. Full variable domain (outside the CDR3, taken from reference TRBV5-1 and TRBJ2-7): KAGVTQTPRYLIKTRGQQVTLSCSPISGHRSVSWYQQTPGQGLQFLFEYFSETQRNKGNFPGRFSGRQFSNSRSEMNVSTLELGDSALYLCASSLQGSLYEQYFGPGTRLTVT.

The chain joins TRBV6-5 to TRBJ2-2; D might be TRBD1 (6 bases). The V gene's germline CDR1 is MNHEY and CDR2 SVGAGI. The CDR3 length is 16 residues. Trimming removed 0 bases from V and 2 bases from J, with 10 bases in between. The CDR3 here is CASSYSGDINTGELFF. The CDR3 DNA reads TGTGCCAGCAGTTACTCGGGGGACATAAACACCGGGGAGCTGTTTTTT.

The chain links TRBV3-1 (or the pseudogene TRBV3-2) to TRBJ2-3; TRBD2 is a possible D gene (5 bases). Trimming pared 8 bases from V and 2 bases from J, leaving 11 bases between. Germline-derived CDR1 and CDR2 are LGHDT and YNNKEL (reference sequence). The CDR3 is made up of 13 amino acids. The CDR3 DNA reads TGTGCCAGCGGGGAGCTCTACACAGATACGCAGTATTTT. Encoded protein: CASGELYTDTQYF.

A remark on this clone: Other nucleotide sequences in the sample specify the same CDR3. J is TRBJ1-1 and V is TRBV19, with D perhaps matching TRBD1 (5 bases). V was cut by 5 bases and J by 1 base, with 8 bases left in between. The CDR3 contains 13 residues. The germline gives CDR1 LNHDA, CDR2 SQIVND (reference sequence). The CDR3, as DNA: TGTGCCAGTAGTCCTCAGGGGAACACTGAAGCTTTCTTT. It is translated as CASSPQGNTEAFF.

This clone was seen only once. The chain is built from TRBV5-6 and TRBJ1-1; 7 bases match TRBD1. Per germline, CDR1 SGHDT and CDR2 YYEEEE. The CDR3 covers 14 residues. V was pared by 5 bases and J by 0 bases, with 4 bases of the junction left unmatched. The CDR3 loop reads CASRDGTVNTEAFF. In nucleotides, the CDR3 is TGTGCCAGCAGGGATGGGACAGTGAACACTGAAGCTTTCTTT.

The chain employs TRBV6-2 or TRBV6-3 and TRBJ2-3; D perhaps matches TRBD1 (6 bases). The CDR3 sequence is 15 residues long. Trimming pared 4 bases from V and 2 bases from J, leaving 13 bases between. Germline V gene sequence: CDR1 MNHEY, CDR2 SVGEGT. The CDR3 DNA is TGTGCCAGCAGTTTAGGGGGAGAGGCCACAGATACGCAGTATTTT. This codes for CASSLGGEATDTQYF.

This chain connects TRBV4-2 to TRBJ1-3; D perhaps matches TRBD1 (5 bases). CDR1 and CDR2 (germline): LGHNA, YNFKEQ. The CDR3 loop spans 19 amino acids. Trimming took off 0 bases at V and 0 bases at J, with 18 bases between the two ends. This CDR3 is CASSQDLGTIAASGNTIYF. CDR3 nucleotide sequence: TGTGCCAGCAGCCAAGATTTGGGGACCATTGCCGCCTCTGGAAACACCATATATTTT.

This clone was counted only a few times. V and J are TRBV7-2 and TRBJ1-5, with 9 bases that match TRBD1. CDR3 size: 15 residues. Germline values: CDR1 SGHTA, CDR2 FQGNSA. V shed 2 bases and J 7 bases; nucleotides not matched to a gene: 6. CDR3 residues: CASSLWTGVDQPQHF. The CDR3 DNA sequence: TGTGCCAGCAGCTTATGGACAGGGGTTGACCAGCCCCAGCATTTT.

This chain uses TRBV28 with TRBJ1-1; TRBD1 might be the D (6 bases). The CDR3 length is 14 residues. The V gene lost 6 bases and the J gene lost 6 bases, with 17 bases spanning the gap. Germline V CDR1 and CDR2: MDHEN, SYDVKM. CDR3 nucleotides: TGTGCCAGCAGGCAACAGGGAATTGTCGCTGAAGCTTTCTTT. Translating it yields CASRQQGIVAEAFF.

The CDR3 region is CASNSGGPYGYTF. DNA for the CDR3: TGTGCCAGCAACTCAGGGGGCCCCTATGGCTACACCTTC. The rearrangement joins TRBV12-3 or TRBV12-4 to TRBJ1-2, with 8 bases lining up with TRBD1. The CDR3 is 13 amino acids. Trimming removed 7 bases from V and 4 bases from J; junction bases left unmatched: 5.

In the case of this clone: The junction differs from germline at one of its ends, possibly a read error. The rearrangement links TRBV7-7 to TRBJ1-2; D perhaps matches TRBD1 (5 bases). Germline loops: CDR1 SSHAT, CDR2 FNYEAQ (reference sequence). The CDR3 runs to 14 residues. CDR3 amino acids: CASSRGAGGDGYTF. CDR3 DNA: TGTGCTAGCAGCCGAGGGGCAGGCGGGGATGGCTACACCTTC.

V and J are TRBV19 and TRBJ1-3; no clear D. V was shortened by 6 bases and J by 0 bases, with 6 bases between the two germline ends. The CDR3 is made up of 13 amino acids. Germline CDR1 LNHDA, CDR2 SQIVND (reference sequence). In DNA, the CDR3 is TGTGCCAGTAGGGCAGTCTCTGGAAACACCATATATTTT. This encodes CASRAVSGNTIYF.

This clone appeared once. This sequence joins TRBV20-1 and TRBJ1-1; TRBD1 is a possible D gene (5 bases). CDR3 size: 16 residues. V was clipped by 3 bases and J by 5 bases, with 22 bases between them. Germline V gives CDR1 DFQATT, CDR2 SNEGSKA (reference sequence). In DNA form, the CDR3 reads TGCAGTGCTAGTTTCCCCTCCTGGCAGGGCCGGACTGAAGCTTTCTTT. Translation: CSASFPSWQGRTEAFF.

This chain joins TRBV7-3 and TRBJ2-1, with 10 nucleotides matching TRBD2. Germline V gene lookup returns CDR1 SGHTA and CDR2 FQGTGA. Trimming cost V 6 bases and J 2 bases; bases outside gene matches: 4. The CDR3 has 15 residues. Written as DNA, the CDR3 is TGTGCCAGCAGGATAACTAGCGGGGCCTACAATGAGCAGTTCTTC. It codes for CASRITSGAYNEQFF.